Listed below are T cell receptor beta chains from one sample, sequenced in a study of blood T cell repertoires in COVID-19. Method: immunoSEQ multiplex PCR; TCRdb's copy keeps in-frame clones and lacks some. The sample holds about 58,000 clones, about four fifths seen once. Sequences were obtained from peripheral blood. These receptors all stem from a human donor in a cohort sampled during active COVID-19. Each CDR3 is given with its conserved first and last residue. D genes are given only for firm matches. Size tells how often a clone was seen (once, few, many) or the class of an expanded clone, and some rows leave it out.

J gene: TRBJ2-5; V gene: TRBV24-1; clone size: NA; D gene: TRBD2; CDR3 DNA: TGTGCCACCAGTGATCCTACCGGGACTAGCGGAGCCGGGGGGACCCAGTACTTC; CDR3 protein: CATSDPTGTSGAGGTQYF
J gene: TRBJ1-2; V gene: TRBV3-1/TRBV3-2; clone size: NA; D gene: TRBD1; CDR3 DNA: TGTGCCAGCAGTCCAACCGGGACAGGGGGCAGAGGCTACACCTTC; CDR3 protein: CASSPTGTGGRGYTF
J gene: TRBJ2-7; V gene: TRBV4-1; clone size: NA; D gene: TRBD2; CDR3 DNA: TGCGCCAGCAGCCAATTCACTAGCGGGACCTACGAGCAGTACTTC; CDR3 protein: CASSQFTSGTYEQYF
J gene: TRBJ2-7; V gene: TRBV28; clone size: few; D gene: TRBD2; CDR3 DNA: TGTGCCAGCAGTTTTACGACTAGCGGGAGTCACGAGCAGTACTTC; CDR3 protein: CASSFTTSGSHEQYF
J gene: TRBJ1-5; V gene: TRBV27; clone size: NA; D gene: NA; CDR3 DNA: TGTGCCAGCAGTTCGGGACAACCGAGTGGGCAGCCCCAGCATTTT; CDR3 protein: CASSSGQPSGQPQHF
J gene: TRBJ1-2; V gene: TRBV6-6; clone size: NA; D gene: NA; CDR3 DNA: TGTGCCAGCAGTTTCGAGGACTATGGCTACACCTTC; CDR3 protein: CASSFEDYGYTF
J gene: TRBJ1-2; V gene: TRBV20-1; clone size: NA; D gene: NA; CDR3 DNA: TGCAGTGCTAGTGCGGGCAAGGGGGACTATGGCTACACCTTC; CDR3 protein: CSASAGKGDYGYTF
J gene: TRBJ1-4; V gene: TRBV3-1/TRBV3-2; clone size: NA; D gene: NA; CDR3 DNA: TGTGCCAGCAGCCACCTCAGGGGCTGGGGTGAAAAACTGTTTTTT; CDR3 protein: CASSHLRGWGEKLFF
J gene: TRBJ2-7; V gene: TRBV9; clone size: NA; D gene: TRBD2; CDR3 DNA: TGTGCCAGCAGCGCTGGGGCGGGGGATCACTACGAGCAGTACTTC; CDR3 protein: CASSAGAGDHYEQYF
J gene: TRBJ2-7; V gene: TRBV2; clone size: NA; D gene: TRBD1; CDR3 DNA: TGTGCCAGCAGTGAAGGCACAGGGGGCATTATCTACGAGCAGTACTTC; CDR3 protein: CASSEGTGGIIYEQYF
J gene: TRBJ2-5; V gene: TRBV6-2/TRBV6-3; clone size: NA; D gene: NA; CDR3 DNA: TGTGCCAGCAGTTGGAACAGCCCTAACTCCCAGTACTTC; CDR3 protein: CASSWNSPNSQYF
J gene: TRBJ2-7; V gene: TRBV4-3; clone size: NA; D gene: NA; CDR3 DNA: TGCGCCAGCAGCCAAGATCGGGCAGGGTCCTCCTACGAGCAGTACTTC; CDR3 protein: CASSQDRAGSSYEQYF
J gene: TRBJ1-2; V gene: TRBV30; clone size: NA; D gene: NA; CDR3 DNA: TGTGCCTGGAGTGTGGGCCTAACCGATGGCTACACCTTC; CDR3 protein: CAWSVGLTDGYTF
J gene: TRBJ2-7; V gene: TRBV3-1/TRBV3-2; clone size: NA; D gene: NA; CDR3 DNA: TGTGCCAGCAGCCAAAGCCCCCAGAGGGAGCAGTACTTC; CDR3 protein: CASSQSPQREQYF
J gene: TRBJ2-2; V gene: TRBV10-3; clone size: NA; D gene: NA; CDR3 DNA: TGTGCCATCAGTGCCCAGATGAACACCGGGGAGCTGTTTTTT; CDR3 protein: CAISAQMNTGELFF
J gene: TRBJ2-7; V gene: TRBV5-6; clone size: NA; D gene: NA; CDR3 DNA: TGTGCCAGCAGCTTGCGGTACTCCTACGAGCAGTACTTC; CDR3 protein: CASSLRYSYEQYF
J gene: TRBJ2-7; V gene: TRBV24-1; clone size: few; D gene: NA; CDR3 DNA: TGTGCCACCAGTGCGGGGTACGAGCAGTACTTC; CDR3 protein: CATSAGYEQYF
J gene: TRBJ2-7; V gene: TRBV20-1; clone size: few; D gene: NA; CDR3 DNA: TGCAGTGCTAGTGCAACGGGAAACGAGCAGTACTTC; CDR3 protein: CSASATGNEQYF
J gene: TRBJ2-7; V gene: TRBV4-1; clone size: NA; D gene: TRBD1; CDR3 DNA: TGCGCCAGCAGCCAAGCTGACAGGGCAGGCTCGTACGAGCAGTACTTC; CDR3 protein: CASSQADRAGSYEQYF
J gene: TRBJ2-7; V gene: TRBV5-1; clone size: NA; D gene: NA; CDR3 DNA: TGCGCCAGCAGCTTGGTTCCCCATTCCTACGCTTACGAGCAGTACTTC; CDR3 protein: CASSLVPHSYAYEQYF
J gene: TRBJ2-7; V gene: TRBV6-5; clone size: once; D gene: TRBD2; CDR3 DNA: TGTGCCAGCAGCGACCCCGGGACTAGCTCCTACGAGCAGTACTTC; CDR3 protein: CASSDPGTSSYEQYF
J gene: TRBJ2-5; V gene: TRBV19; clone size: few; D gene: NA; CDR3 DNA: TGTGCCAGTATTCCCCAGGGGTTCTGCGAGACCCAGTACTTC; CDR3 protein: CASIPQGFCETQYF
J gene: TRBJ2-7; V gene: TRBV5-4; clone size: NA; D gene: NA; CDR3 DNA: TGTGCCAGCAGCCACCGGACAGTATCCTACGAGCAGTACTTC; CDR3 protein: CASSHRTVSYEQYF
J gene: TRBJ2-1; V gene: TRBV6-1; clone size: NA; D gene: TRBD2; CDR3 DNA: TGTGCCAGCAGTGATAAGGTGGGTAGCGGGAGCAATGAGCAGTTCTTC; CDR3 protein: CASSDKVGSGSNEQFF
J gene: TRBJ2-7; V gene: TRBV27; clone size: NA; D gene: TRBD1; CDR3 DNA: TGTGCCAGCAGTCAACCGGGACAGCCAGATCAGCAGTACTTC; CDR3 protein: CASSQPGQPDQQYF
J gene: TRBJ2-7; V gene: TRBV6-6; clone size: NA; D gene: NA; CDR3 DNA: TGTGCCAGCAGTTACATCAGGGGATACGAGCAGTACTTC; CDR3 protein: CASSYIRGYEQYF
J gene: TRBJ1-1; V gene: TRBV6-5; clone size: NA; D gene: NA; CDR3 DNA: TGTGCCAGCACCCCGTGGGGGGGCGAGACTGAAGCTTTCTTT; CDR3 protein: CASTPWGGETEAFF
J gene: TRBJ1-2; V gene: TRBV28; clone size: NA; D gene: TRBD1; CDR3 DNA: TGTGCCAGCAGTTTAACGACAGGGGCGCGTGGCTACACCTTC; CDR3 protein: CASSLTTGARGYTF
J gene: TRBJ2-7; V gene: TRBV7-9; clone size: NA; D gene: TRBD2; CDR3 DNA: TGTGCCAGCAGCTTAGTGGCGGGGGGGATCGAGCAGTACTTC; CDR3 protein: CASSLVAGGIEQYF
J gene: TRBJ2-3; V gene: TRBV13; clone size: NA; D gene: TRBD2; CDR3 DNA: TGTGCCAGCAGCCTGGGGGGGAGCACAGATACGCAGTATTTT; CDR3 protein: CASSLGGSTDTQYF
J gene: TRBJ2-7; V gene: TRBV6-6; clone size: NA; D gene: TRBD1; CDR3 DNA: TGTGCCAGCAGCCGGACAGGGGTGAGCTCCTACGAGCAGTACTTC; CDR3 protein: CASSRTGVSSYEQYF
J gene: TRBJ2-7; V gene: TRBV6-5; clone size: NA; D gene: NA; CDR3 DNA: TGTGCCAGCAGTTACGGGCAGGGTAGGGTCCACGAGCAGTACTTC; CDR3 protein: CASSYGQGRVHEQYF
J gene: TRBJ2-5; V gene: TRBV27; clone size: NA; D gene: NA; CDR3 DNA: TGTGCCAGCAGCCATAGACATCCTACCCAGGAGACCCAGTACTTC; CDR3 protein: CASSHRHPTQETQYF
J gene: TRBJ2-7; V gene: TRBV5-6; clone size: NA; D gene: TRBD2; CDR3 DNA: TGTGCCAGCAGCGGGGGGACTAGCGGGTCCTCCTACGAGCAGTACTTC; CDR3 protein: CASSGGTSGSSYEQYF
J gene: TRBJ1-6; V gene: TRBV5-4; clone size: NA; D gene: NA; CDR3 DNA: TGTGCCAGCAGCTTAAGCTTTAGCTCCTATAATTCACCCCTCCACTTT; CDR3 protein: CASSLSFSSYNSPLHF
J gene: TRBJ2-7; V gene: TRBV5-1; clone size: once; D gene: TRBD2; CDR3 DNA: TGCGCCAGCAGCTTACGGGAGGCTAGATCTTACGAGCAGTACTTC; CDR3 protein: CASSLREARSYEQYF
J gene: TRBJ1-4; V gene: TRBV19; clone size: NA; D gene: TRBD1; CDR3 DNA: TGTGCCAGTAGTCCGTCCCAGGGGGCGGATGGGCGCGGTGAAAAACTGTTTTTT; CDR3 protein: CASSPSQGADGRGEKLFF
J gene: TRBJ1-2; V gene: TRBV4-1; clone size: once; D gene: NA; CDR3 DNA: TGCGCCAGCAGCCAAGGTACGAGGGAATACGGCTACACCTTC; CDR3 protein: CASSQGTREYGYTF
J gene: TRBJ2-7; V gene: TRBV10-2; clone size: NA; D gene: TRBD1; CDR3 DNA: TGCGCCACCCTGGACAGGACCTACGAGCAGTACTTC; CDR3 protein: CATLDRTYEQYF
J gene: TRBJ2-1; V gene: TRBV6-2/TRBV6-3; clone size: NA; D gene: TRBD2; CDR3 DNA: TGTGCCAGCAGTTACCTTCGGACTAGCGGGAGCGTTCGGTCCTACAATGAGCAGTTCTTC; CDR3 protein: CASSYLRTSGSVRSYNEQFF
J gene: TRBJ2-4; V gene: TRBV2; clone size: NA; D gene: TRBD1; CDR3 DNA: TGTGCCAGCAGCGAGTGGGGCGACAGGGCTCGCGCCAAAAACATTCAGTACTTC; CDR3 protein: CASSEWGDRARAKNIQYF
J gene: TRBJ2-3; V gene: TRBV6-5; clone size: few; D gene: TRBD2; CDR3 DNA: TGTGCCAGCAGTTACTGGAGCGGGGGCACAGATACGCAGTATTTT; CDR3 protein: CASSYWSGGTDTQYF
J gene: TRBJ2-3; V gene: TRBV28; clone size: NA; D gene: NA; CDR3 DNA: TGTGCCAGCGCCCTAGCGCAAAGCACAGATACGCAGTATTTT; CDR3 protein: CASALAQSTDTQYF
J gene: TRBJ2-7; V gene: TRBV6-1; clone size: NA; D gene: TRBD2; CDR3 DNA: TGTGCCAGCAGTGTGTGGGCGGGGGAATTCTCCTACGAGCAGTACTTC; CDR3 protein: CASSVWAGEFSYEQYF
J gene: TRBJ1-6; V gene: TRBV5-1; clone size: NA; D gene: TRBD1; CDR3 DNA: TGCGCCAGCAGCACGGGACAGGGGGCAAAGGGTTCACCCCTCCACTTT; CDR3 protein: CASSTGQGAKGSPLHF
J gene: TRBJ2-7; V gene: TRBV7-9; clone size: NA; D gene: TRBD2; CDR3 DNA: TGTGCCAGCAGCCTAGCGCGGGGGTTGTCGTCCTACGAGCAGTACTTC; CDR3 protein: CASSLARGLSSYEQYF
J gene: TRBJ2-7; V gene: TRBV19; clone size: NA; D gene: TRBD2; CDR3 DNA: TGTGCCAGTAGTTGGGCGGGAGGGCCTCAATACGAGCAGTACTTC; CDR3 protein: CASSWAGGPQYEQYF
J gene: TRBJ1-4; V gene: TRBV6-5; clone size: NA; D gene: NA; CDR3 DNA: TGTGCCAGCAGTCACAGATCCCCTAATGAAAAACTGTTTTTT; CDR3 protein: CASSHRSPNEKLFF
J gene: TRBJ1-1; V gene: TRBV29-1; clone size: NA; D gene: TRBD1; CDR3 DNA: TGCAGCGTTGAAGGAAGGCTCGCAGACAGGGGCGCTTTCTTT; CDR3 protein: CSVEGRLADRGAFF
J gene: TRBJ2-5; V gene: TRBV9; clone size: NA; D gene: TRBD2; CDR3 DNA: TGTGCCAGCAGCCCAGGACTAGCGGGAGGGCTCGGGGAGACCCAGTACTTC; CDR3 protein: CASSPGLAGGLGETQYF
J gene: TRBJ1-1; V gene: TRBV12-5; clone size: NA; D gene: NA; CDR3 DNA: TGTGCTAGTGCCCTGGGGCACCAAGCCCTACGTGACTTGGTCACTGAAGCTTTCTTT; CDR3 protein: CASALGHQALRDLVTEAFF
J gene: TRBJ2-7; V gene: TRBV6-5; clone size: NA; D gene: TRBD2; CDR3 DNA: TGTGCCAGCAGTTACTCGAAGGCAAGCGGGAGGAGGGAGCAGTACTTC; CDR3 protein: CASSYSKASGRREQYF
J gene: TRBJ1-5; V gene: TRBV19; clone size: once; D gene: NA; CDR3 DNA: TGTGCCAGTAGTATTGAGAGGGTGTCCGTATTTAGCAATCAGCCCCAGCATTTT; CDR3 protein: CASSIERVSVFSNQPQHF
J gene: TRBJ1-1; V gene: TRBV11-2; clone size: NA; D gene: NA; CDR3 DNA: TGTGCCAGCAGCCGGGACGGGAGAGTCACTGAAGCTTTCTTT; CDR3 protein: CASSRDGRVTEAFF
J gene: TRBJ1-5; V gene: TRBV6-5; clone size: few; D gene: NA; CDR3 DNA: TGTGCCAGCAGTAAAAGGGGAGGAGGCAATCAGCCCCAGCATTTT; CDR3 protein: CASSKRGGGNQPQHF